The 31 T cell receptor beta chains below were found in one sample sequenced in a study of blood T cell repertoires in COVID-19. The protocol was immunoSEQ multiplex PCR, while the TCRdb copy is restricted to in-frame clones and leaves out a portion. The sample yields 150,000 to 200,000 clones, about 86% seen once. Sequencing used peripheral blood. The receptor set was obtained from a man between 18 and 29 years old with acute or convalescent COVID-19.

This clone was counted ten times or more. V gene TRBV6-4 combines with J gene TRBJ1-5; the D gene is possibly TRBD1 (6 bases). The CDR3 length is 15 residues. Germline CDR1 MRHNA, CDR2 SNTAGT. Trimming removed 3 bases from V and 3 bases from J, with 12 bases in between. The CDR3 DNA reads as TGTGCCAGCAGTGAGAGCAGGGGAGACAATCAGCCCCAGCATTTT. Its protein is CASSESRGDNQPQHF.

The chain has TRBV4-2 and TRBJ1-4; 10 bases are a match to TRBD1. J was trimmed by 3 bases and V by 1 base; bases with no gene match: 2. Per germline, CDR1 LGHNA and CDR2 YNFKEQ. This CDR3 has 16 residues. CDR3 in amino acids: CASSQGGTGANEKLFF. In DNA, the CDR3 is TGTGCCAGCAGCCAAGGGGGGACAGGGGCTAATGAAAAACTGTTTTTT.

J is TRBJ1-1 and V is TRBV7-9; 7 bases fit TRBD1. Trimming took 5 bases from V and 1 from J; bases not matched to a gene: 4. The CDR3 has 14 residues. Per germline, CDR1 SEHNR and CDR2 FQNEAQ (reference sequence). CDR3 nucleotides: TGTGCCAGCAGCCCACAGGGGTGGAACACTGAAGCTTTCTTT. It translates to CASSPQGWNTEAFF.

The rearrangement uses TRBV18 and TRBJ2-3, with 8 bases fitting TRBD1. Germline CDR1 KGHSH, CDR2 LQKENI. The CDR3 sequence is 17 residues long. V trimming: 3 bases; J trimming: 2 bases; junction bases outside the gene matches: 10. The CDR3, as DNA: TGTGCCAGCTCACCGAGGACAGGGTCGGGGAACACAGATACGCAGTATTTT. The encoded protein is CASSPRTGSGNTDTQYF.

This rearrangement joins TRBV30 to TRBJ1-6, with TRBD1 as a possible D gene (5 bases). V was trimmed by 4 bases and J by 13 bases, leaving 17 bases between them. This CDR3 contains 13 residues. CDR1 GTSNPN and CDR2 SVGIG come from the germline V gene (reference sequence). The CDR3 region is CAWKDRGVGPLHF. The CDR3 DNA reads TGTGCCTGGAAGGATAGGGGTGTAGGGCCCCTCCACTTT.

The chain links TRBV30 to TRBJ1-6; D gene uncertain. This CDR3 spans 11 amino acids. V was trimmed by 0 bases and J by 12 bases, leaving 6 bases between them. Germline CDR1 reads GTSNPN; CDR2 reads SVGIG (reference sequence). The CDR3 reads CAWSVPGPLHF. DNA for the CDR3: TGTGCCTGGAGTGTACCCGGACCCCTCCACTTT.

The chain combines TRBV7-3 with TRBJ2-2; D perhaps matches TRBD2 (5 bases). V lost 1 base and J lost 5, with 11 bases in between. The CDR3 loop spans 15 amino acids. CDR1 SGHTA and CDR2 FQGTGA come from the germline V gene. CDR3 loop: CASSLMLGGTGELFF. CDR3 DNA sequence: TGTGCCAGCAGCTTAATGCTAGGAGGTACCGGGGAGCTGTTTTTT.

V is TRBV7-2 and J is TRBJ2-7; 8 nucleotides line up with TRBD1. With 0 bases clipped from V and 6 bases from J, the junction kept 7 bases outside the gene matches. CDR1 and CDR2 (germline): SGHTA, FQGNSA. The CDR3 length is 15 residues. The chain's CDR3 is CASSLALQGAAEQYF. CDR3 nucleotide sequence: TGTGCCAGCAGCTTAGCGCTTCAGGGGGCGGCCGAGCAGTACTTC.

The rearrangement uses TRBV5-1 and TRBJ2-5; no firm D call. Germline assignment: CDR1 SGHRS and CDR2 YFSETQ. The CDR3 has 16 residues. V was trimmed by 1 base and J by 4 bases, leaving 17 bases between them. DNA for the CDR3: TGCGCCAGCAGCTTGACCAGACAAAACGCCCGAGAGACCCAGTACTTC. Protein sequence: CASSLTRQNARETQYF.

The rearrangement uses TRBV30 and TRBJ1-2; 7 positions agree with TRBD1. V dropped 1 base and J dropped 3; count of bases not matched to a gene: 2. CDR1 is GTSNPN and CDR2 is SVGIG in the germline V gene (reference sequence). The CDR3 contains 13 residues. The CDR3 nucleotides are TGTGCCTGGAGTGAGGGGGCGTACTATGGCTACACCTTC. This sequence encodes CAWSEGAYYGYTF.

J is TRBJ1-1 and V is TRBV19; 9 nucleotides match TRBD1. Looked up from germline, CDR1 is LNHDA and CDR2 is SQIVND (reference sequence). J lost 1 base, V lost 8 bases, and 5 bases had no gene match. The CDR3 consists of 14 residues. The CDR3 is CASAPGQGNTEAFF. Here the CDR3 DNA reads TGTGCCAGTGCGCCGGGACAGGGGAACACTGAAGCTTTCTTT. The full variable domain, completed using reference TRBV19 and TRBJ1-1, is DGGITQSPKYLFRKEGQNVTLSCEQNLNHDAMYWYRQDPGQGLRLIYYSQIVNDFQKGDIAEGYSVSREKKESFPLTVTSAQKNPTAFYLCASAPGQGNTEAFFGQGTRLTVV.

This chain connects TRBV5-1 to TRBJ2-7, with TRBD1 matching over 11 bases. The CDR3 has 14 residues. From germline, CDR1 is SGHRS and CDR2 YFSETQ. Trimming at V came to 2 bases and at J to 5 bases, leaving 3 bases not matched to a gene. DNA of the CDR3: TGCGCCAGCAGCTTCCGGACAGGGGGCGACGAGCAGTACTTC. It codes for CASSFRTGGDEQYF.

V is TRBV19 and J is TRBJ1-1; possible D gene TRBD1, 5 bases. CDR1 LNHDA and CDR2 SQIVND come from the germline V gene (reference sequence). The length of the CDR3 is 15 residues. Trimming removed 3 bases from V and 2 bases from J, with 13 bases in between. DNA for the CDR3: TGTGCCAGTAGTATCCCCAGGGCCCAAAACACTGAAGCTTTCTTT. It is translated as CASSIPRAQNTEAFF.

The chain employs TRBV29-1 and TRBJ1-1; tentatively, D is TRBD1 (5 bases). From germline, CDR1 is SQVTM and CDR2 ANQGSEA. CDR3 length: 12 residues. Between the trimmed V and J ends, which lost 7 bases and 4 bases, there was a span of 13 bases. As DNA, the CDR3 is TGCAGCGCCATGACAGCGGGCACTGAAGCTTTCTTT. It is translated as CSAMTAGTEAFF.

V usage is TRBV4-1 and J usage is TRBJ2-1; 10 bases map to TRBD2. There are 16 residues in the CDR3. Unmatched junction bases numbered 9, after V lost 4 bases and J lost 6 bases. Germline CDR1 is MGHRA and CDR2 is YSYEKL. CDR3 protein: CASSPHLAGVVNEQFF. The CDR3 DNA reads TGCGCCAGCAGCCCCCATCTAGCGGGGGTGGTCAATGAGCAGTTCTTC.

The chain recombines TRBV3-1 (or the pseudogene TRBV3-2) with TRBJ1-5; TRBD1 matches 8 bases. CDR3 length: 14 residues. Germline V lookup: CDR1 LGHDT, CDR2 YNNKEL (reference sequence). The V and J ends lost 3 bases and 4 bases, in that order; junction bases with no gene match: 2. The CDR3 protein is CASSQRTGNQPQHF. The CDR3 DNA sequence: TGTGCCAGCAGCCAGCGGACAGGGAATCAGCCCCAGCATTTT.

This clone was recorded a few times. This chain links TRBV28 with TRBJ1-5, with TRBD1 as a possible D gene (6 bases). The ends were cut back, 3 bases at V and 2 bases at J, with 11 bases in the middle. This CDR3 is built from 15 residues. The germline gives CDR1 MDHEN, CDR2 SYDVKM. CDR3 in amino acids: CASSFPPGGNQPQHF. The CDR3 nucleotides read TGTGCCAGCAGTTTCCCCCCAGGGGGCAATCAGCCCCAGCATTTT.

The CDR3 sequence: CASSLRGSTEAFF. The CDR3 DNA sequence: TGCGCCAGCAGCTTAAGGGGAAGCACTGAAGCTTTCTTT. The chain carries TRBV5-1 and TRBJ1-1; D may be TRBD1 (5 bases). With 2 bases removed from V and 4 bases from J, the gap between germline ends came to 9 bases. CDR3 length: 13 residues. Germline-derived CDR1 and CDR2 are SGHRS and YFSETQ.

J is TRBJ1-4 and V is TRBV6-5; D gene unclear. The CDR3 sequence is 16 residues long. Trimming removed 2 bases from V and 6 bases from J, with 16 bases in between. Germline V gene data show CDR1 as MNHEY and CDR2 as SVGAGI. For the CDR3, the DNA is TGTGCCAGCAGTTACAGCGGAAACCGACCCTATGAAAAACTGTTTTTT. This codes for CASSYSGNRPYEKLFF.

The chain carries TRBV7-2 and TRBJ2-2, with D perhaps TRBD1 (5 bases). CDR3 length: 14 residues. V was shortened by 2 bases and J by 10 bases, with 14 bases between the two germline ends. Germline CDR1 and CDR2: SGHTA and FQGNSA. CDR3 sequence: CASSLFSKQEELFF. In nucleotides, the CDR3 is TGTGCCAGCAGCTTATTCTCGAAACAGGAGGAGCTGTTTTTT.

This clone came up once. This chain joins TRBV9 and TRBJ2-2; weak D call: TRBD2 (6 bases). V gave up 0 bases and J gave up 7 bases, with 16 bases separating them. Germline V lookup: CDR1 SGDLS, CDR2 YYNGEE. CDR3 length: 16 amino acids. As DNA, the CDR3 is TGTGCCAGCAGCGTAGGGACTATGGTTACCGACGGGGAGCTGTTTTTT. This codes for CASSVGTMVTDGELFF. The whole variable domain, filled in from reference TRBV9 and TRBJ2-2, reads DSGVTQTPKHLITATGQRVTLRCSPRSGDLSVYWYQQSLDQGLQFLIQYYNGEERAKGNILERFSAQQFPDLHSELNLSSLELGDSALYFCASSVGTMVTDGELFFGEGSRLTVL.

V gene TRBV7-6 combines with J gene TRBJ1-2; D not resolved. Germline V gives CDR1 SGHVS, CDR2 FNYEAQ. This CDR3 has 14 residues. V was trimmed by 5 bases and J by 0 bases, leaving 10 bases between them. CDR3 nucleotides: TGTGCCAGCAGCAAAGGAGGTCCTAACTATGGCTACACCTTC. Protein product: CASSKGGPNYGYTF.

The chain joins TRBV4-2 to TRBJ1-2; tentatively, D is TRBD1 (6 bases). The CDR3 is 16 amino acids. V gave up 3 bases and J gave up 2 bases, with 16 bases separating them. CDR1 and CDR2 (germline): LGHNA, YNFKEQ. As DNA, the CDR3 is TGTGCCAGCAGCCAGTTCCTCCGGGACAAAAACTATGGCTACACCTTC. It is translated as CASSQFLRDKNYGYTF.

The V gene is TRBV27, the J gene TRBJ2-5; no reliable D call. Germline V gene sequence: CDR1 MNHEY, CDR2 SMNVEV (reference sequence). The V end lost 5 bases, the J end lost 0 bases, and 4 bases lay between the germline ends. CDR3 size: 12 residues. The CDR3 sequence is CASSPNQETQYF. CDR3 coding DNA: TGTGCCAGCAGTCCCAACCAAGAGACCCAGTACTTC.

This clone showed up just once. The sample holds other DNA sequences that translate to the same CDR3. The V and J genes are TRBV18 and TRBJ1-4; 9 nucleotides line up with TRBD1. Unmatched junction bases numbered 7, after V lost 3 bases and J lost 8 bases. Germline CDR1 reads KGHSH; CDR2 reads LQKENI. The CDR3 consists of 15 residues. The CDR3 loop reads CASSPPGQGGEKLFF. CDR3 coding DNA: TGTGCCAGCTCACCGCCGGGACAGGGTGGAGAAAAACTGTTTTTT.

This rearrangement joins TRBV11-3 to TRBJ2-2; perhaps TRBD1 as D (5 bases). CDR1 is SGHNT, CDR2 YENEEA, per germline. The CDR3 extends over 13 amino acids. Trimming left V 5 bases short and J 5 bases short, with 9 bases between. The CDR3 DNA sequence: TGTGCCAGCAGCCTTTCAGGGACCGGGGAGCTGTTTTTT. This encodes CASSLSGTGELFF. The variable domain in full, with the rest retrieved from reference TRBV11-3 and TRBJ2-2, is EAGVVQSPRYKIIEKKQPVAFWCNPISGHNTLYWYLQNLGQGPELLIRYENEEAVDDSQLPKDRFSAERLKGVDSTLKIQPAELGDSAVYLCASSLSGTGELFFGEGSRLTVL.

The V gene is TRBV27, the J gene TRBJ1-4; D might be TRBD1 (6 bases). The CDR3 runs to 15 residues. The V end lost 6 bases, the J end lost 6 bases, and 17 bases lay between the germline ends. CDR1 and CDR2 (germline): MNHEY, SMNVEV (reference sequence). CDR3 residues: CASRPRGEGDEKLFF. CDR3 bases: TGTGCCAGCAGACCTCGGGGGGAGGGGGATGAAAAACTGTTTTTT.

V and J are TRBV3-1 (or the pseudogene TRBV3-2) and TRBJ2-3; 10 bases match TRBD2. CDR1 is LGHDT and CDR2 is YNNKEL in the germline V gene (reference sequence). The J segment lost 3 bases and the V segment lost 4 bases, leaving 7 bases of the junction unmatched. The CDR3 loop spans 16 amino acids. DNA for the CDR3: TGTGCCAGCAGCCTAGCGGGGGGCGGTCGAACAGATACGCAGTATTTT. Protein product: CASSLAGGGRTDTQYF.

The table lists this clone with a count of one. This chain uses TRBV5-6 with TRBJ1-3, with TRBD1 identical over 7 bases. J gave up 0 bases and V 5 bases, and 5 bases lay outside the gene matches. The CDR3 length is 15 residues. Germline lookup yields CDR1 SGHDT and CDR2 YYEEEE. CDR3 nucleotides: TGTGCCAGCAGTTACAGGGGAGCCTCTGGAAACACCATATATTTT. This sequence encodes CASSYRGASGNTIYF. Combining the CDR3 with reference TRBV5-6 and TRBJ1-3 gives the whole variable domain DAGVTQSPTHLIKTRGQQVTLRCSPKSGHDTVSWYQQALGQGPQFIFQYYEEEERQRGNFPDRFSGHQFPNYSSELNVNALLLGDSALYLCASSYRGASGNTIYFGEGSWLTVV.

V usage is TRBV4-1 and J usage is TRBJ2-2, with D possibly being TRBD1 (5 bases). CDR1 and CDR2 (germline): MGHRA, YSYEKL. This CDR3 region has 13 residues. The V end was cut by 6 bases, the J end by 8 bases, with 13 bases between. The CDR3 here is CASRNQGKGELFF. In DNA, the CDR3 is TGCGCCAGCAGAAACCAGGGTAAAGGGGAGCTGTTTTTT.

The V gene is TRBV27, the J gene TRBJ2-1, with D hard to call. CDR3 length: 15 amino acids. With 2 bases removed from V and 0 bases from J, the gap between germline ends came to 8 bases. Per the germline V gene, CDR1 is MNHEY and CDR2 is SMNVEV (reference sequence). The DNA of the CDR3 is TGTGCCAGCAGTTTAGCCCTGAGCTCCTACAATGAGCAGTTCTTC. It yields the protein CASSLALSSYNEQFF.